These 7 T cell receptor beta chains were all obtained from the same sample, sequenced in a study of T cell responses to AZD1222 COVID-19 vaccine. The assay was immunoSEQ multiplex PCR, and TCRdb's table has in-frame clones only and misses some. The table includes approximately 110,000 clones, less than 90% detected once. The sequencing used peripheral blood, collected on day 0 of AZD1222 vaccination. The receptors stem from an adult in good health.

This chain links TRBV28 with TRBJ1-3; 7 positions match TRBD1. Losses at the gene ends were 8 bases for V and 0 bases for J; bases not matched to a gene: 13. Germline CDR1 reads MDHEN; CDR2 reads SYDVKM. This CDR3 region has 17 residues. CDR3 bases: TGTGCCAGCCAGGGACAGCTAAAGCCAAGCTCTGGAAACACCATATATTTT. It translates to CASQGQLKPSSGNTIYF.

The rearrangement links TRBV4-2 to TRBJ2-7, with D perhaps TRBD1 (7 bases). The CDR3 is made up of 17 amino acids. Trimming removed 6 bases from V and 2 bases from J, with 23 bases in between. Germline V lookup: CDR1 LGHNA, CDR2 YNFKEQ. This CDR3 reads CASSPQPLRGVAYEQYF. As DNA, the CDR3 is TGTGCCAGCAGTCCCCAGCCCCTCAGGGGGGTGGCCTACGAGCAGTACTTC.

This chain connects TRBV27 to TRBJ1-4; D not resolved. The CDR3 runs 14 residues. Trimming took 6 bases from V and 3 from J, leaving 11 bases between them. Germline CDR1 is MNHEY and CDR2 is SMNVEV (reference sequence). The CDR3 loop is CASRFRAANEKLFF. For the CDR3, the DNA is TGTGCCAGCAGATTTCGAGCGGCTAATGAAAAACTGTTTTTT.

The chain joins TRBV5-1 to TRBJ2-7, with 8 bases fitting TRBD2. Trimming removed 2 bases from V and 1 base from J; junction bases left unmatched: 8. Looked up from germline, CDR1 is SGHRS and CDR2 is YFSETQ. The CDR3 loop spans 16 amino acids. The DNA of the CDR3 is TGCGCCAGCAGCTTCGGGGGGGCCAGAACTTCCTACGAGCAGTACTTC. Its translation: CASSFGGARTSYEQYF.

The chain has TRBV7-2 and TRBJ2-5, with D perhaps TRBD1 (6 bases). Germline CDR1 SGHTA, CDR2 FQGNSA. This CDR3 region has 13 residues. V gave up 3 bases and J gave up 5 bases, with 10 bases separating them. CDR3 amino acids: CASSLNRGETQYF. The CDR3, as DNA: TGTGCCAGCAGCTTGAATAGGGGGGAGACCCAGTACTTC.

The chain links TRBV7-2 to TRBJ2-3; D might be TRBD2 (6 bases). The germline V gene has CDR1 SGHTA and CDR2 FQGNSA. Trimming left V 6 bases short and J 2 bases short, with 12 bases between. The CDR3 length is 14 residues. The CDR3 nucleotides read TGTGCCAGCAGTCATAGCGGAATCACAGATACGCAGTATTTT. Its translation: CASSHSGITDTQYF.

The chain joins TRBV9 to TRBJ2-3, with D perhaps given as TRBD1 or TRBD2 (5 bases each). This CDR3 contains 15 residues. Germline V gives CDR1 SGDLS, CDR2 YYNGEE. V lost 3 bases to trimming and J lost 2 bases, with 13 bases between them. The CDR3 DNA is TGTGCCAGCAGCGCCGAGGGGCGACACACAGATACGCAGTATTTT. Protein: CASSAEGRHTDTQYF. Variable domain in full (rest from reference TRBV9 and TRBJ2-3): DSGVTQTPKHLITATGQRVTLRCSPRSGDLSVYWYQQSLDQGLQFLIQYYNGEERAKGNILERFSAQQFPDLHSELNLSSLELGDSALYFCASSAEGRHTDTQYFGPGTRLTVL.